This T cell receptor beta chain was sequenced during a study of T cells after yellow fever vaccination (dated by TCRdb to the late 2010s). For context, the study as a whole: The SMART-Seq v4 Ultra Low Input RNA kit was used to prepare libraries from fractions with low cell numbers. Blood was drawn at multiple timepoints before and after primary and secondary immunization, with bulk PBMC replicates and cell subsets isolated. Two healthy male donors made up the cohort, one aged 18 to 29 years and the other aged 30 to 40 years. Bulk TCR alpha and beta repertoires were sequenced longitudinally to track T-cell clones before and after primary and booster YFV17D yellow fever vaccination. General study outcomes and caveats: A small share of clonotypes occurred in both CD4 and CD8 compartments, likely arising from convergent recombination. After the booster, most of the clones that had expanded following primary vaccination were detected again (roughly 96% of CD4 and roughly nine tenths of CD8), which suggests that memory was broadly maintained. The secondary T-cell response was weaker than the primary response but faster, peaking on day 5 instead of day 15. The study included only a couple of donors, which limits how far the findings can be generalized. Computational filtering was needed because FACS-sorted repertoires could contain abundant contaminating clonotypes from the bulk population.

Deletion took 3 bases off V and 4 bases off J, with a span of 15 bases between the germline ends. CDR1 and CDR2 are read off the germline V gene as MDHEN and SYDVKM. Including the terminal cysteine and phenylalanine, the CDR3 comprises 15 residues. CDR3 DNA only is kept here, 45 bases in frame from base 1. Read against the paper, the sample's treatment or condition label means: live attenuated yellow fever vaccine strain. Two biological replicates of bulk PBMCs were collected at each blood-draw timepoint. A standard Ficoll-Paque protocol was used to isolate PBMCs from peripheral blood. TriZol was used to extract RNA from bulk PBMCs, from CD4 and CD8 fractions, and from dextramer-positive and dextramer-negative fractions. This clonotype was seen a few times. Its antigen target is currently unknown. Nothing much larger sits one base from this clone, and base qualities are not available. TCR cDNA was synthesized by 5'RACE template switching, through which a universal primer site and unique molecular identifiers were introduced. Priming for cDNA synthesis came from both the TCR alpha and TCR beta constant segments. Library amplification used two PCR steps, and the second PCR step added sample barcodes and sequencing adapters. Libraries were sequenced on Illumina HiSeq 2500 (2x100 bp) or NovaSeq (2x150 bp). On the authors' methods: Reads were demultiplexed and collapsed into UMI consensus sequences with MIGEC, and V(D)J alignment was performed with MiXCR. Vaccine-responding clonotypes were identified with edgeR using replicate PBMC samples, with FDR below 0.01 and a log2 fold change above 5 up to day 15 being required. Bulk clonotypes were assigned CD4 or CD8 identity according to which sequenced CD4 or CD8 repertoire held them at higher abundance. The public reads were quality trimmed at Q25 with fastp and then assembled into clones with MiXCR by TCRdb, keeping productive beta chains. Each record represents a unique CDR3 protein, reported with the most common genes and DNA among its rows. The V and J calls here are based on TCRdb, not the publication. This sample has about 580,000 distinct CDR3 sequences in its table, and roughly a sixth of those were observed once. Around 15% of the sample rests with the top ten.

Rearrangement joined TRBV28 to TRBJ1-2, and the D gene may be TRBD1, 6 bases matching. Sequenced material: PBMCs, taken less than 6 days after the first yellow fever vaccination. This TCR was recovered from a man younger than 35 who received the YFV17D yellow fever vaccine. The DNA reads TGTGCCAGCAGTTTCCCGGACAGAACCATCTATGGCTACACCTTC. It codes for CASSFPDRTIYGYTF.